This T cell receptor beta chain was sequenced during a study of radiation and T cells in renal cell carcinoma. The CDR3 length is 13 residues. The V end was cut by 7 bases, the J end by 8 bases, with 12 bases between. CDR1 and CDR2 (germline): MNHNS, SASEGT. Study-wide results and caveats: Top tumor clonotypes rose in blood 2 weeks post-radiation, then contracted. Pretreatment tumor biopsies were lacking, so baseline clonotypes are unknown.

Only in-frame clones appear in the TCRdb table, and some are missing; sequencing was by immunoSEQ multiplex PCR. Of around 94,000 clones detected, over 80% appear once; the ten largest clones hold approximately 8.6%. Regarding time point: blood 4 weeks post-SBRT, at nephrectomy. As for treatment: 15 Gy SBRT to primary tumor, nephrectomy 4 weeks later. Nephrectomy followed 15 Gy stereotactic body radiation by 4 weeks. Blood was sampled at baseline, 2 weeks and 4 weeks after SBRT. A note on this clone: Its specificity is not known.

The clonotype comes from a man aged 45-60 years with renal cell carcinoma. The rearrangement joins TRBV6-1 to TRBJ1-6; a weak D match, TRBD1 (5 bases). This specimen consisted of blood, obtained from a patient whose treatment included radiotherapy and nephrectomy. This CDR3 is CASTAGVDSPLHF. In DNA form, the CDR3 reads TGTGCCAGCACCGCGGGGGTCGATTCACCCCTCCACTTT.